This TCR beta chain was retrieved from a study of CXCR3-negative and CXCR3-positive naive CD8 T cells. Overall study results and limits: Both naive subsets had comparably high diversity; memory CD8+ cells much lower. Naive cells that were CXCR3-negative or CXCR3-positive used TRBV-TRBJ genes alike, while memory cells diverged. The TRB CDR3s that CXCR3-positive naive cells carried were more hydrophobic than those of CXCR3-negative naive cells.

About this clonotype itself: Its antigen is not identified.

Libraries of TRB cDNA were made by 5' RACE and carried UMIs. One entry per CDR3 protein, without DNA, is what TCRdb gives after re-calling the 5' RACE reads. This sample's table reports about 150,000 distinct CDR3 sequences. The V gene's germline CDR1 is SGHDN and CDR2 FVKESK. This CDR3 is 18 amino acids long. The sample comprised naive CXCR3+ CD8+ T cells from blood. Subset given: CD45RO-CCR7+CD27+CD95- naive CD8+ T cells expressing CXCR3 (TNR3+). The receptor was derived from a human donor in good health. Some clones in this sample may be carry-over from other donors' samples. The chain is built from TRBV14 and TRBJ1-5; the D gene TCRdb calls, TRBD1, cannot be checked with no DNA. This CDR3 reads CASSLHGQRGYSNQPQHF.